The clone carrying this TCR beta chain was recorded once. Its matching antigen is unknown. The sample is drawn from a study of cytomegalovirus exposure and HLA in healthy donors. General study findings and limits: Sequencing likely generated an artifact that appeared as a cluster of highly shared sequence variants. V- and J-gene trimming in TCR beta was tied to a missense DCLRE1C variant by an analysis performed later. Cytomegalovirus status was reportedly diagnosed by the classifier with high sensitivity and specificity. The only immune exposure information that was available was CMV serostatus.

CDR1 and CDR2 (germline): MNHEY, SVGAGI. CDR3 length: 15 amino acids. V shed 5 bases and J 5 bases; nucleotides not matched to a gene: 9. Primers included in the PCR were 60 Vbeta and 13 Jbeta primers. Clones were read by immunoSEQ multiplex PCR, and TCRdb kept only the in-frame ones, dropping some. The profile shows approximately 160,000 clones, around 74% of them singletons. The sequence was collected from a man between 18 and 29 years old in good health and CMV-seronegative. The rearrangement uses TRBV6-5 and TRBJ2-5, with 9 bases aligning to TRBD1. Sequences were obtained from PBMCs. The chain's CDR3 is CASSPSTGGRETQYF. The CDR3 DNA reads as TGTGCCAGCAGTCCTTCGACAGGGGGAAGGGAGACCCAGTACTTC.